This is a list of T cell receptor beta chains from one sample in a study of T cells in Graves' hyperthyroidism and ophthalmopathy. TCRdb redid the calling of the multiplex PCR reads with MiXCR, one entry per CDR3 protein. The sample yields some 510,000 distinct CDR3 sequences, around 21% seen once. Sequencing was performed on blood. The receptors derive from a man younger than 35 with Graves' hyperthyroidism. Each CDR3 is given with its conserved first and last residue. Each record gives: V gene, D gene, J gene, clone size, CDR3 DNA, CDR3 protein. D genes are given only for firm matches. Clone size is given for some rows only: seen once, a few or many times, or a class if the clone is expanded.

TRBV6-8,NA,TRBJ2-2,NA,TGTGCCACCCGGATCATATCGAACACCGGGGAGCTGGTTTTT,CATRIISNTGELVF
TRBV11-2,NA,TRBJ2-7,many,TGTGCCAGCAGCTTAGGCAGCCTGCCCGAGCAGTACTTC,CASSLGSLPEQYF
TRBV20-1,TRBD1,TRBJ2-6,NA,TGCAGTGCTACGGGACAGGGGTACCCTGGGGCCAACGTCCTGACTTTC,CSATGQGYPGANVLTF
TRBV28,NA,TRBJ1-1,many,TGTGCCAGCAGTTTAAACCCACAGGGAGTGACTGAAGCTTTCTTT,CASSLNPQGVTEAFF
TRBV12-3/TRBV12-4,NA,TRBJ1-1,NA,TGTGCCAGCAGTTTGGGCAAAAGCACTGAAGCTTTCTTT,CASSLGKSTEAFF
TRBV10-3,NA,TRBJ2-6,NA,TGTGCCATCAACGGGATCTCTGGGGCCAACGTCCCGACTTTC,CAINGISGANVPTF
TRBV12-3/TRBV12-4,TRBD1,TRBJ1-2,NA,TGTGCCAGCAGTAGGGGACAGGGAATCGGTGGCTACACCTTC,CASSRGQGIGGYTF
TRBV2,NA,TRBJ2-7,many,TGTGCCAGCAGTCTCCTGACGGTGTCCTACGAGCAGTACTTC,CASSLLTVSYEQYF
TRBV5-1,NA,TRBJ1-1,many,TGCGCCAGCAGCTTACCAGACACTGAAGCTTTCTTT,CASSLPDTEAFF
TRBV9,NA,TRBJ1-3,few,TGTGCCAGCAGCGGGGGCCCAGCCCCTGGAAACACCATATATTTT,CASSGGPAPGNTIYF
TRBV5-6,TRBD1,TRBJ1-2,few,TGTGCCAGCAGCCTCGCCGACAGGGGTTACTATGGCTACACCTTC,CASSLADRGYYGYTF
TRBV3-1,NA,TRBJ1-1,NA,TGTGCCAGCAGCCAAGTCTTAAGGGACCCTAAGAACACTGAAGCTTTCTTT,CASSQVLRDPKNTEAFF
TRBV12-5,NA,TRBJ1-1,NA,TGTGCTAGTGGTTTGGACGGGACGAACACTGAAGCTTTCTTT,CASGLDGTNTEAFF
TRBV12-5,TRBD1,TRBJ1-1,many,TGTGCTAGTGGTACTTACCCTCCGGGACAGAGCCCCAACACTGAAGCTTTCTTT,CASGTYPPGQSPNTEAFF
TRBV2,NA,TRBJ2-2,many,TGTGCCAGCAGTGGTGGCCCGAACACCGGGGAGCTGTTTTTT,CASSGGPNTGELFF
TRBV28,NA,TRBJ2-5,NA,TGTGCCAGCAGCGTAGATATTAGCGAGACCCAGTACTTC,CASSVDISETQYF
TRBV10-3,NA,TRBJ1-2,many,TGTGCCATCAGTGAGTCGGACAGCCGAGGGTTTGGCTACACCTTC,CAISESDSRGFGYTF
TRBV12-3/TRBV12-4,NA,TRBJ2-2,many,TGTGCCAGCAGTCGCGGGGGCAGGGTGAACACCGGGGAGCTGTTTTTT,CASSRGGRVNTGELFF
TRBV19,NA,TRBJ2-7,NA,TGTGCCAGTAGTATAGAGGAGGGCCCCTACGAGCAGTACTTC,CASSIEEGPYEQYF
TRBV10-3,NA,TRBJ2-7,few,TGTGCCACTTTCACAGGGTCCGAGCAGTACTTC,CATFTGSEQYF
TRBV20-1,NA,TRBJ2-5,many,TGCAGTGCTAGAGGGGGGCCGGAGACCCAGTACTTC,CSARGGPETQYF
TRBV20-1,NA,TRBJ2-7,NA,TGCAGTGCTAGAGATAAGGGACGGAATTACGAGCAGTACTTC,CSARDKGRNYEQYF
TRBV12-3/TRBV12-4,NA,TRBJ1-2,few,TGTGCCAGCAGTTTACAAGGGGGAGGGGATGGCTACACCTTC,CASSLQGGGDGYTF
TRBV18,TRBD1,TRBJ2-7,few,TGTGCCAGCTCACCAACCCCGGGACAGGGGTACTTC,CASSPTPGQGYF
TRBV27,TRBD1,TRBJ1-1,many,TGTGCCAGCAGTTTATCGGCAGGGGGGAACACTGAAGCTTTCTTT,CASSLSAGGNTEAFF
TRBV7-9,NA,TRBJ2-5,many,TGTGCCAGCAGCGCCTACGGGGTGGAGGCCCAGTACTTC,CASSAYGVEAQYF
TRBV6-5,NA,TRBJ2-7,many,TGTGCCAGCAGTTACTCGACGGGGGTGGACGAGCAGTACTTC,CASSYSTGVDEQYF
TRBV12-3/TRBV12-4,NA,TRBJ1-5,many,TGTGCCAGCAGCGCGGGACTCCGAACCAATCAGCCCCAGCATTTT,CASSAGLRTNQPQHF
TRBV5-1,NA,TRBJ2-7,NA,TGCGCCAGCAGCCCAGACAGCGATAGCTCCTACGAGCAGTACTTC,CASSPDSDSSYEQYF
TRBV30,NA,TRBJ1-6,many,TGTGCCTGGAGGAAAGTGGCAGCTAGACATTCACCCCTCCACTTT,CAWRKVAARHSPLHF
TRBV12-3/TRBV12-4,NA,TRBJ2-5,NA,TGTGCCAGCAGCCCTTTTGGGGCCGGAGAGACCCAGTACTTC,CASSPFGAGETQYF
TRBV7-8,NA,TRBJ2-2,NA,TGTGCCAGCGGACAGCGGGAAGGCACCGGGGAGCTGTTTTTT,CASGQREGTGELFF
TRBV6-5,TRBD1,TRBJ1-3,many,TGTGCCAGCAGTAACAGGGGAACCACCATATATTTT,CASSNRGTTIYF
TRBV7-7,NA,TRBJ2-5,many,TGTGCTAGCAGCCCTCGGCCGGGTGGAGAGACCCAGTACTTC,CASSPRPGGETQYF
TRBV7-8,TRBD2,TRBJ2-7,many,TGTGCCAGCAGCCGACTAAGCGGGGGCAGCTCCTACGAGCAGTACTTC,CASSRLSGGSSYEQYF
TRBV12-3/TRBV12-4,TRBD1,TRBJ2-6,many,TGTGCCAGCAGTTTGGGGGACAGGGGGCTTGGGACTGGGGCCAACGTCCTGACTTTC,CASSLGDRGLGTGANVLTF
TRBV12-3/TRBV12-4,NA,TRBJ1-5,many,TGTGCCAGCAGTCCAGCAACCAATCAGCCCCAGCATTTT,CASSPATNQPQHF
TRBV30,TRBD1,TRBJ2-4,many,TGTGCCTGGAGTGTAGGGACAGGTGGAGCCAAAAACATTCAGTACTTC,CAWSVGTGGAKNIQYF
TRBV7-9,NA,TRBJ1-3,many,TGTGCCAGCAGCTTAAGCGGGGTATATGGAAACACCATATATTTT,CASSLSGVYGNTIYF
TRBV30,NA,TRBJ2-7,many,TGTGCCTGGAGTGCAACCAGGTTGCCCTACGAGCAGTACTTC,CAWSATRLPYEQYF
TRBV2,NA,TRBJ1-2,many,TGTGCCAGCAGAGAAGACGCGTTGGGCTACACCTTC,CASREDALGYTF
TRBV4-1,NA,TRBJ2-6,NA,TGCGCCAGCAGCCAGCCGGGCTCTCTGGCCAACGTCCTGACTTTC,CASSQPGSLANVLTF